The 16 T cell receptor beta chains presented below share a single source sample, sequenced in a study of blood T cell repertoires in COVID-19. Clones were sequenced by immunoSEQ multiplex PCR, and TCRdb holds only the in-frame ones, with some missing. This table has 200,000 to 250,000 clones, under 85% appearing once. Input material: peripheral blood. Receptors were obtained from a man between 25 and 39 years old who had recovered from COVID-19.

This rearrangement joins TRBV6-5 to TRBJ1-1; D is unclear. This CDR3 spans 13 amino acids. Trimming removed 5 bases from V and 5 bases from J, with 12 bases in between. The V gene's germline CDR1 is MNHEY and CDR2 SVGAGI. The CDR3: CASSHLTRTEAFF. The CDR3 nucleotides are TGTGCCAGCAGTCACCTAACTCGGACTGAAGCTTTCTTT.

The chain carries TRBV28 and TRBJ2-7; 11 positions agree with TRBD1. V lost 6 bases to trimming and J lost 7 bases; unmatched junction nucleotides: 5. Germline V gene data show CDR1 as MDHEN and CDR2 as SYDVKM. This CDR3 has 13 amino acids. Written as DNA, the CDR3 is TGTGCCAGCAGCGGACAGGGGGCTTGGGAGCAGTACGTC. It translates to CASSGQGAWEQYV.

The J gene is TRBJ1-1, the V gene TRBV2, with D perhaps TRBD1 (6 bases). The germline CDR1 and CDR2 sequences are SNHLY and FYNNEI. The CDR3 covers 14 residues. Between the trimmed V and J ends, which lost 5 bases and 1 base, there was a span of 11 bases. CDR3 nucleotides: TGTGCCAGCAGTAACGGACAGCAGAACACTGAAGCTTTCTTT. As protein: CASSNGQQNTEAFF.

This sequence joins TRBV9 and TRBJ1-1, with TRBD1 as a possible D gene (5 bases). V lost 3 bases and J 7 bases, leaving 13 bases between the germline ends. CDR3 length: 13 residues. Germline V CDR1 and CDR2: SGDLS, YYNGEE. The CDR3 loop reads CASSAGGVDEAFF. The CDR3 DNA sequence: TGTGCCAGCAGCGCCGGGGGGGTCGATGAAGCTTTCTTT.

The CDR3: CASSRDSLSGNTIYF. DNA for the CDR3: TGCGCCAGCAGTCGGGACAGCCTCTCTGGAAACACCATATATTTT. The chain is built from TRBV10-2 and TRBJ1-3; 7 bases match TRBD1. The CDR3 has 15 amino acids. Unmatched junction bases numbered 4, after V lost 5 bases and J lost 0 bases. Looked up from germline, CDR1 is WSHSY and CDR2 is SAAADI.

The chain is built from TRBV6-6 and TRBJ1-2; D call uncertain. From germline, CDR1 is MNHNY and CDR2 SVGAGI (reference sequence). This CDR3 is built from 14 residues. Trimming shortened V by 6 bases and J by 1 base, and 12 bases separated the two germline ends. The CDR3 reads CASSKTLVNYGYTF. The CDR3 DNA is TGTGCCAGCAGCAAAACTTTAGTTAACTATGGCTACACCTTC.

The J gene is TRBJ1-6, the V gene TRBV7-9; 8 nucleotides match TRBD1. The CDR3 is made up of 14 amino acids. After removal of 4 bases from V and 9 bases from J, the junction contained 5 bases not matched to a gene. Germline CDR1 is SEHNR and CDR2 is FQNEAQ (reference sequence). This CDR3 is CASSSGTGSSPLHF. The CDR3 coding sequence is TGTGCCAGCAGCTCCGGGACAGGCAGTTCACCCCTCCACTTT. Using reference TRBV7-9 and TRBJ1-6 for the parts outside the CDR3, the full variable domain is DTGVSQNPRHKITKRGQNVTFRCDPISEHNRLYWYRQTLGQGPEFLTYFQNEAQLEKSRLLSDRFSAERPKGSFSTLEIQRTEQGDSAMYLCASSSGTGSSPLHFGNGTRLTVT.

The J gene is TRBJ1-1, the V gene TRBV5-4; D not certain. CDR3 length: 15 amino acids. V shed 0 bases and J shed 3 bases, with 12 bases lying between them. Germline values: CDR1 SGHNT, CDR2 YYREEE (reference sequence). CDR3: CASSLARGSDTEAFF. CDR3 coding DNA: TGTGCCAGCAGCTTGGCCCGCGGTTCCGACACTGAAGCTTTCTTT.

The chain has TRBV11-2 and TRBJ1-1, with 7 bases that match TRBD1. This CDR3 spans 13 amino acids. V lost 2 bases, J lost 3 bases, and 0 bases stayed unmatched. The germline V gene encodes CDR1 SGHAT and CDR2 FQNNGV. CDR3 bases: TGTGCCAGCAGCTTAACAGGGGACACTGAAGCTTTCTTT. Translating it yields CASSLTGDTEAFF.

The chain uses TRBV7-9 and TRBJ1-2; D possibly corresponds to TRBD1 (6 bases). Deletions cut 2 bases from V and 7 bases from J, with 11 bases between. The CDR3 has 13 amino acids. Germline assignment: CDR1 SEHNR and CDR2 FQNEAQ (reference sequence). In DNA form, the CDR3 reads TGTGCCAGCAGCTTACAGGGGCCCTCTGGCTACACCTTC. It codes for CASSLQGPSGYTF.

CDR3 coding DNA: TGTGCCAGCAGCTTGGCTCCTTCGTGGGGCACAGTCAGGACCCAGTACTTC. Its protein product is CASSLAPSWGTVRTQYF. The rearrangement links TRBV5-5 to TRBJ2-5, with D tentatively TRBD1 (5 bases). The CDR3 loop spans 17 amino acids. The germline gives CDR1 SGHKS, CDR2 YYEKEE (reference sequence). Trimming stripped 0 bases from V and 7 bases from J, with 22 bases between. Drawing the rest from reference TRBV5-5 and TRBJ2-5, the complete variable domain is DAGVTQSPTHLIKTRGQQVTLRCSPISGHKSVSWYQQVLGQGPQFIFQYYEKEERGRGNFPDRFSARQFPNYSSELNVNALLLGDSALYLCASSLAPSWGTVRTQYFGPGTRLLVL.

The chain carries TRBV6-5 and TRBJ2-1; 7 bases agree with TRBD1. This CDR3 contains 15 residues. Unmatched junction bases numbered 11, after V lost 6 bases and J lost 6 bases. Germline CDR1 is MNHEY and CDR2 is SVGAGI. For the CDR3, the DNA is TGTGCCAGCAGGCCCGACAGGGTGTTGGTCAATGAGCAGTTCTTC. Its translation is CASRPDRVLVNEQFF.

This clone has just a few counts. J is TRBJ2-5 and V is TRBV12-3 or TRBV12-4; TRBD2 matches at 8 bases. CDR3 length: 13 amino acids. V lost 8 bases, J lost 3 bases, and 5 bases stayed unmatched. This CDR3 reads CASRGGNKETQYF. In DNA form, the CDR3 reads TGTGCCAGCCGCGGGGGGAATAAAGAGACCCAGTACTTC.

This chain connects TRBV10-3 to TRBJ1-1; D gene uncertain. Germline values: CDR1 ENHRY, CDR2 SYGVKD. The CDR3 runs to 13 residues. The V and J ends lost 4 bases and 1 base respectively, with 7 bases between them. The CDR3 loop reads CAISVSGNTEAFF. In nucleotides, the CDR3 is TGTGCCATCAGTGTATCGGGGAACACTGAAGCTTTCTTT.

The chain links TRBV7-3 to TRBJ2-3, with 8 nucleotides matching TRBD2. CDR3 length: 15 amino acids. Germline CDR1 is SGHTA and CDR2 is FQGTGA. V was clipped by 3 bases and J by 2 bases; unmatched bases: 4. The CDR3 is CASSFGGGFTDTQYF. DNA for the CDR3: TGTGCCAGCAGCTTTGGCGGGGGGTTCACAGATACGCAGTATTTT.

The chain employs TRBV2 and TRBJ2-2; D gene ambiguous. The CDR3 has 15 residues. The germline CDR1 and CDR2 sequences are SNHLY and FYNNEI. V was trimmed by 3 bases and J by 1 base, leaving 9 bases between them. CDR3 residues: CASSESFGNTGELFF. CDR3 bases: TGTGCCAGCAGTGAGAGTTTTGGGAACACCGGGGAGCTGTTTTTT.